The 4 T cell receptor beta chains in this list originate from one sample, sequenced in a study of CD8 T cells in ankylosing spondylitis. General study results and limits: For ankylosing spondylitis blood, a TCR beta motif of about 8 highly homologous variants appeared characteristic.

TCRdb reprocessed the 5' RACE reads via MiXCR and lists one record per CDR3 protein. The repertoire holds more than 600,000 distinct CDR3 sequences, with around 20% as singletons. Antigen specificity for these receptors is unknown. Sequenced: blood, either unsorted or a sorted T cell fraction (not recorded which). These receptors were obtained from a male donor with ankylosing spondylitis.

This chain links TRBV24-1 with TRBJ1-1, with TRBD1 matching 7 bases. CDR1 is KGHDR, CDR2 SFDVKD, per germline. Losses at the gene ends were 4 bases for V and 6 bases for J; bases not matched to a gene: 19. This CDR3 is 18 amino acids long. CDR3 nucleotide sequence: TGTGCCACCAGTGAACCCTCGAGAGACAGGGTGAAATGGGCTGAAGCTTTCTTT. This sequence encodes CATSEPSRDRVKWAEAFF.

The genes are TRBV19 and TRBJ1-1, with TRBD1 as a possible D gene (5 bases). The germline V gene has CDR1 LNHDA and CDR2 SQIVND (reference sequence). The CDR3 has 12 residues. V dropped 6 bases and J dropped 7 bases, with 12 bases sitting between them. DNA for the CDR3: TGTGCCAGTAGAACGGGGGGGGGTGAAGCTTTCTTT. Translation: CASRTGGGEAFF.

V is TRBV3-1 and J is TRBJ2-2; TRBD1 aligns across 8 bases. The germline gives CDR1 LGHDT, CDR2 YNNKEL (reference sequence). This CDR3 is 21 amino acids long. Trimming at V came to 0 bases and at J to 3 bases, leaving 18 bases not matched to a gene. DNA for the CDR3: TGTGCCAGCAGCCAAGATCTACCGGGACAGGTATCGGGGGTGGACACCGGGGAGCTGTTTTTT. Residues: CASSQDLPGQVSGVDTGELFF.

CDR3 in amino acids: CSVDGDREDEQYF. DNA of the CDR3: TGCAGCGTTGATGGGGACAGGGAGGACGAGCAGTACTTC. The chain has TRBV29-1 and TRBJ2-7, with 9 bases that match TRBD1. The ends lost 3 bases at V and 5 bases at J; junction bases unmatched: 5. CDR3 length equals 13 residues. Germline CDR1 and CDR2: SQVTM and ANQGSEA.